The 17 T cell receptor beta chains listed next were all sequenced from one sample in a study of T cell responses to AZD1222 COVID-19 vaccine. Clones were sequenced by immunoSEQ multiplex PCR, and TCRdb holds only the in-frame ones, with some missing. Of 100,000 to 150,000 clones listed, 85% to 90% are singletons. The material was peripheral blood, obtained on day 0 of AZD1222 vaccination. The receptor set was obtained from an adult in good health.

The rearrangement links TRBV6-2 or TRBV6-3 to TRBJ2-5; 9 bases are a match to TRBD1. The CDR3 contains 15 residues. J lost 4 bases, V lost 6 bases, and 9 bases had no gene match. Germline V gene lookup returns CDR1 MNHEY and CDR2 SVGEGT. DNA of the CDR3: TGTGCCAGCAGACCTCACGGGGACAGGGTAGAGACCCAGTACTTC. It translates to CASRPHGDRVETQYF.

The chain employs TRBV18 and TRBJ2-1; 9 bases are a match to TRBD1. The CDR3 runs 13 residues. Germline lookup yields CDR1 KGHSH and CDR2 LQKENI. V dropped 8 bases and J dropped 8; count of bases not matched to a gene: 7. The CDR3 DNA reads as TGTGCCAGCCAGGGACAGGGATTTGATGAGCAGTTCTTC. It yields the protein CASQGQGFDEQFF.

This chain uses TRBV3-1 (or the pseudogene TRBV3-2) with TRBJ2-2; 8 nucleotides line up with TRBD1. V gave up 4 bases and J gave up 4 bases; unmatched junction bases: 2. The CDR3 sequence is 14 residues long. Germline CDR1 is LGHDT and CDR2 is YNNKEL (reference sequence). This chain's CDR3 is CASSPTGGTGELFF. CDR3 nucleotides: TGTGCCAGCAGCCCCACAGGGGGCACCGGGGAGCTGTTTTTT.

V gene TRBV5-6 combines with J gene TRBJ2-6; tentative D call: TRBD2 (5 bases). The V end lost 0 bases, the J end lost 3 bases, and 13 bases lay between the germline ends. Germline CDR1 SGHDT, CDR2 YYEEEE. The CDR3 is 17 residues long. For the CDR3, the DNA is TGTGCCAGCAGCTTGGATCGAGGGTCCCTTGGGGCCAACGTCCTGACTTTC. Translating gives CASSLDRGSLGANVLTF.

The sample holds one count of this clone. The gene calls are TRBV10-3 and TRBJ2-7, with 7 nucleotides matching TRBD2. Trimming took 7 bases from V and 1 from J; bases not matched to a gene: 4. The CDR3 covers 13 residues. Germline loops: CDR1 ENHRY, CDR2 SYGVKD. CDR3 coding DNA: TGTGCCATCACCCGGGGGGTATCCTACGAGCAGTACTTC. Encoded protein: CAITRGVSYEQYF.

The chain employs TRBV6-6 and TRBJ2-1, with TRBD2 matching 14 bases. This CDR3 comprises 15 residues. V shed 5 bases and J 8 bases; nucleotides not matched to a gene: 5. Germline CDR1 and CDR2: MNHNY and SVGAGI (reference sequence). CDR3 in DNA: TGTGCCAGCAGTCCGGGACTAGCGGGAGTTGATGAGCAGTTCTTC. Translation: CASSPGLAGVDEQFF.

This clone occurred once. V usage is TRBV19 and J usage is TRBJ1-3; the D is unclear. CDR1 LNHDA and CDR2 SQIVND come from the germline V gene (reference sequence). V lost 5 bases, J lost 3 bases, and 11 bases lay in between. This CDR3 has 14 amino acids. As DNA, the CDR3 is TGTGCCAGTAGTCCTGGGTCCGATGGAAACACCATATATTTT. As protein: CASSPGSDGNTIYF.

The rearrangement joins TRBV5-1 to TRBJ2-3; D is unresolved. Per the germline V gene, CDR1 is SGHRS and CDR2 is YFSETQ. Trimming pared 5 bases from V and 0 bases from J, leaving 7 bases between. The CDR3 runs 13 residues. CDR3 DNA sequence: TGCGCCAGCAGATCCCCTAGCACAGATACGCAGTATTTT. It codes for CASRSPSTDTQYF.

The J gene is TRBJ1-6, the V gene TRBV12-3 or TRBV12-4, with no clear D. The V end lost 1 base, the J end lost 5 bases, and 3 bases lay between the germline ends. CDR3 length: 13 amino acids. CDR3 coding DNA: TGTGCCAGCAGTTTAGGGAATAATTCACCCCTCCACTTT. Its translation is CASSLGNNSPLHF.

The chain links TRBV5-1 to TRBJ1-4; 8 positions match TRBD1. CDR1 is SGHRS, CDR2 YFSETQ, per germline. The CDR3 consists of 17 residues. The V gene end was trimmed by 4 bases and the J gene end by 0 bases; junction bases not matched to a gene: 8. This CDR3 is CASSIGTGDTTNEKLFF. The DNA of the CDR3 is TGCGCCAGCAGCATAGGGACAGGTGATACAACTAATGAAAAACTGTTTTTT.

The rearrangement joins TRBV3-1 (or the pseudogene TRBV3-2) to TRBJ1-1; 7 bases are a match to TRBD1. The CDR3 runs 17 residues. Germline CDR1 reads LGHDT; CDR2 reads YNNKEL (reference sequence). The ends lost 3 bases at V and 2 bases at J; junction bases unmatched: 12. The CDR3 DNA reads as TGTGCCAGCAGCCACAGACAGGGCTTCTCGGGCAACACTGAAGCTTTCTTT. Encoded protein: CASSHRQGFSGNTEAFF.

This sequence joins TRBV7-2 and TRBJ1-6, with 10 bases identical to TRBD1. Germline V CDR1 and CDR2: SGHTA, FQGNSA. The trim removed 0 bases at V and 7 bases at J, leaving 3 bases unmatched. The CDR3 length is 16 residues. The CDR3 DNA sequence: TGTGCCAGCAGCTTAGCTCCGGGACAGGGGAATTCACCCCTCCACTTT. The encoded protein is CASSLAPGQGNSPLHF.

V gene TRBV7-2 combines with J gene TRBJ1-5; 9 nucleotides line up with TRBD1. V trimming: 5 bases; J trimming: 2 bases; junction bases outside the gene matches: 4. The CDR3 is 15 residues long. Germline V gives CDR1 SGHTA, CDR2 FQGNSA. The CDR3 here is CASSTRQGGNQPQHF. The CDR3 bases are TGTGCCAGCAGCACTCGACAGGGGGGCAATCAGCCCCAGCATTTT.

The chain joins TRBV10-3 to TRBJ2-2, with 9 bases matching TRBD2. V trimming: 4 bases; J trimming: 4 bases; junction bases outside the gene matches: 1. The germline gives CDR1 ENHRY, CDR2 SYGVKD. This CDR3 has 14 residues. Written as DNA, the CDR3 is TGTGCCATCAGTGGACTAGCGGTCACCGGGGAGCTGTTTTTT. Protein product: CAISGLAVTGELFF.

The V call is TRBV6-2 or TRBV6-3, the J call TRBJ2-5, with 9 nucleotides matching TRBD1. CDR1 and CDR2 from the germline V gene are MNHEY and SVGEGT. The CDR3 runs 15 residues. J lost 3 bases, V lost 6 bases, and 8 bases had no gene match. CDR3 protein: CASRPIGTGKETQYF. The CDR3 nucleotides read TGTGCCAGCAGACCTATCGGGACAGGGAAAGAGACCCAGTACTTC.

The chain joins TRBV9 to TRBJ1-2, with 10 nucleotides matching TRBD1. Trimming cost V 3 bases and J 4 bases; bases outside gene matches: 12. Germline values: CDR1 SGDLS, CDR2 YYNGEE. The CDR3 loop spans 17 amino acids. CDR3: CASSGRFGQGVSYGYTF. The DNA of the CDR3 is TGTGCCAGCAGCGGCCGTTTCGGACAGGGGGTAAGCTATGGCTACACCTTC.

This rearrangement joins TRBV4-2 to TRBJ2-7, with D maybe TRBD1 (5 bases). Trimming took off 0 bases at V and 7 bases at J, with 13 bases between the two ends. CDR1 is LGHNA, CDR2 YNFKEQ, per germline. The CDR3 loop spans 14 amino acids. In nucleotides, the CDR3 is TGTGCCAGCAGCCAAGACTTAACAGGCTTGGAGCAGTACTTC. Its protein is CASSQDLTGLEQYF.